This T cell receptor beta chain derives from a study of blood T cell repertoires in COVID-19. Background on the study: Both acute and convalescent COVID-19 samples were obtained from the United States, Italy and Spain. Sample material is recorded as cDNA or gDNA derived from T cells, B-cell-depleted T cells, or PBMCs.

This CDR3 spans 16 amino acids. V lost 2 bases, J lost 10 bases, and 18 bases lay in between. CDR1 is SGHVS, CDR2 FQNEAQ, per germline. This clone occurred once. Produced via immunoSEQ multiplex PCR; TCRdb's table is partial and in-frame only. The data contain about 75,000 clones, roughly 88% of them seen just once; the ten biggest clones take up 45%. The chain employs TRBV7-8 and TRBJ1-6; D is unresolved. Sequencing was performed on peripheral blood. This TCR was recovered from a human donor in a cohort sampled during active COVID-19. The CDR3, as DNA: TGTGCCAGCAGCTTACTCGAAGGCACAGTTGGGTCACCCCTCCACTTT. Its translation: CASSLLEGTVGSPLHF.